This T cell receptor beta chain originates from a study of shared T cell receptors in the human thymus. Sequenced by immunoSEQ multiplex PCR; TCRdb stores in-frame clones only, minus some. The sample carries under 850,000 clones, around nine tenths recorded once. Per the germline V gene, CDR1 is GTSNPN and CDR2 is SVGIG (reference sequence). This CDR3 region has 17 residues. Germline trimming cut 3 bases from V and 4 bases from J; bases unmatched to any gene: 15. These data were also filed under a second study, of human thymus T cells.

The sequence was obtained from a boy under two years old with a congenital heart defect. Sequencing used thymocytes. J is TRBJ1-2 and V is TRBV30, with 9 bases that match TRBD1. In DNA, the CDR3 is TGTGCCTGGAGCGACAGGGGGGGGACAAGAGGCGGCTATGGCTACACCTTC. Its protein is CAWSDRGGTRGGYGYTF.